These 22 T cell receptor beta chains were all obtained from the same sample, sequenced in a study of post-analysis software for immune sequencing data. Overall study findings and caveats: Higher frequency in patients than in controls was seen for about five TRBV segments, with TRBV5-6, TRBV5-1 and TRBV20-1 among them.

Which antigens these TCRs recognize remains unknown. Unique molecular identifiers were built into the TCR beta cDNA libraries. TCRdb itself ran the PCR reads through MiXCR, one entry per CDR3 protein. The sample has roughly 430,000 distinct CDR3 sequences; approximately 39% are singletons. What was sequenced was blood. These receptors were taken from a girl aged 2 to 9 with multiple sclerosis.

This clonotype appeared a few times. This chain uses TRBV7-6 with TRBJ2-1, with D perhaps matching TRBD2 (6 bases). The CDR3 contains 14 residues. V lost 4 bases, J lost 8 bases, and 15 bases lay in between. Germline CDR1 is SGHVS and CDR2 is FNYEAQ. CDR3 bases: TGTGCCAGCAGCTCAATCGGGGGTAGGGATGAGCAGTTCTTC. It translates to CASSSIGGRDEQFF.

The J gene is TRBJ2-5, the V gene TRBV10-3, with TRBD2 identical over 9 bases. V lost 4 bases, J lost 5 bases, and 11 bases stayed unmatched. Germline values: CDR1 ENHRY, CDR2 SYGVKD. CDR3 length: 16 residues. The CDR3 DNA is TGTGCCATCAGTGCCACTAGCGGGCCAGCTCTGGAGACCCAGTACTTC. It translates to CAISATSGPALETQYF.

This chain uses TRBV10-3 with TRBJ2-3; D unresolved. Germline V lookup: CDR1 ENHRY, CDR2 SYGVKD. The CDR3 covers 15 residues. The V end was cut by 0 bases, the J end by 4 bases, with 11 bases between. As DNA, the CDR3 is TGTGCCATCAGTGAGTCGGGGAAAGTGGCAGATACGCAGTATTTT. Amino acids: CAISESGKVADTQYF.

In its sample, this clonotype was seen a few times. The genes are TRBV6-5 and TRBJ2-7; 9 bases fit TRBD1. The germline gives CDR1 MNHEY, CDR2 SVGAGI. This CDR3 contains 16 residues. V lost 1 base, J lost 6 bases, and 10 bases stayed unmatched. CDR3: CASSYYNRGHSREQYF. DNA for the CDR3: TGTGCCAGCAGTTACTATAACAGGGGGCACTCACGCGAGCAGTACTTC.

This chain joins TRBV11-2 and TRBJ2-4; 8 nucleotides line up with TRBD1. Germline V gene data show CDR1 as SGHAT and CDR2 as FQNNGV. With 8 bases clipped from V and 7 bases from J, the junction kept 7 bases outside the gene matches. The CDR3 sequence is 13 residues long. The DNA for the CDR3 is TGTGCCAGCTGCCAGGGGGCCCGGAACATTCAGTACTTC. It translates to CASCQGARNIQYF.

The chain recombines TRBV7-9 with TRBJ2-1; D uncertain. Trimming took off 4 bases at V and 4 bases at J, with 20 bases between the two ends. The CDR3 sequence is 17 residues long. Looked up from germline, CDR1 is SEHNR and CDR2 is FQNEAQ (reference sequence). The CDR3 reads CASSSPRVGRPYNEQFF. The CDR3 DNA is TGTGCCAGCAGCTCACCACGAGTTGGTAGGCCTTACAATGAGCAGTTCTTC.

This clonotype has more than one count but fewer than ten. The chain is built from TRBV4-3 and TRBJ2-7, with TRBD1 identical over 9 bases. Germline lookup yields CDR1 LGHNA and CDR2 YSLEER. With 4 bases clipped from V and 4 bases from J, the junction kept 8 bases outside the gene matches. The CDR3 spans 15 residues. The CDR3 reads CASSPGTGWVYEQYF. The CDR3 bases are TGCGCCAGCAGCCCCGGGACAGGGTGGGTTTACGAGCAGTACTTC.

This chain joins TRBV7-2 and TRBJ2-5, with D perhaps TRBD1 (5 bases). The V gene lost 4 bases and the J gene lost 5 bases, with 11 bases spanning the gap. The CDR3 contains 13 residues. Looked up from germline, CDR1 is SGHTA and CDR2 is FQGNSA. DNA of the CDR3: TGTGCCAGCAGCTCAACCAGGGTGGAGACCCAGTACTTC. Residues: CASSSTRVETQYF.

This clonotype appeared many times. V is TRBV27 and J is TRBJ2-7; 10 nucleotides match TRBD1. Germline trimming cut 2 bases from V and 6 bases from J; bases unmatched to any gene: 10. Germline V gene sequence: CDR1 MNHEY, CDR2 SMNVEV (reference sequence). The CDR3 has 16 amino acids. The CDR3, as DNA: TGTGCCAGCAGTTTAAGGAGGGACAGGGGTTCGGGCGAGCAGTACTTC. Translated: CASSLRRDRGSGEQYF.

This clonotype was found a few times. This chain links TRBV10-3 with TRBJ1-2; D possibly corresponds to TRBD1 (6 bases). The CDR3 is 14 amino acids. From germline, CDR1 is ENHRY and CDR2 SYGVKD. V lost 2 bases and J lost 3, with 10 bases in between. The CDR3 region is CAISENTGYYGYTF. The CDR3 coding sequence is TGTGCCATCAGTGAGAATACAGGGTACTATGGCTACACCTTC.

The chain carries TRBV5-1 and TRBJ2-4; tentatively, D is TRBD1 or TRBD2 (6 bases each). The V gene lost 3 bases and the J gene lost 9 bases, with 22 bases spanning the gap. CDR1 is SGHRS, CDR2 YFSETQ, per germline. The CDR3 is 16 amino acids. The CDR3 DNA is TGCGCCAGCAGCTATTCCGGGACTCAACAAGGGGGCATTCAGTACTTC. It translates to CASSYSGTQQGGIQYF.

The chain recombines TRBV28 with TRBJ2-1, with TRBD1 identical over 10 bases. V trimming: 5 bases; J trimming: 7 bases; junction bases outside the gene matches: 11. The germline CDR1 and CDR2 sequences are MDHEN and SYDVKM. This CDR3 region has 16 residues. The CDR3 sequence is CASSPTGTGVSNEQFF. The CDR3 bases are TGTGCCAGCAGTCCCACCGGGACAGGGGTGTCGAATGAGCAGTTCTTC.

As concerns this clonotype: The junction differs from germline at one of its ends, possibly a read error. The rearrangement links TRBV29-1 to TRBJ2-1; 7 bases are a match to TRBD1. Germline values: CDR1 SQVTM, CDR2 ANQGSEA. There are 12 residues in the CDR3. CDR3: CSAETGYNKQFF. The CDR3 coding sequence is TGCAGCGCCGAGACAGGGTACAATAAGCAGTTCTTC.

The rearrangement uses TRBV13 and TRBJ2-7, with D perhaps TRBD2 (5 bases). V was cut by 0 bases and J by 4 bases, with 13 bases left in between. This CDR3 comprises 15 residues. Germline values: CDR1 PRHDT, CDR2 FYEKMQ (reference sequence). CDR3 in amino acids: CASSLGPGEFYEQYF. Here the CDR3 DNA reads TGTGCCAGCAGCTTAGGCCCCGGGGAGTTTTACGAGCAGTACTTC. Using reference TRBV13 and TRBJ2-7 for the parts outside the CDR3, the full variable domain is AAGVIQSPRHLIKEKRETATLKCYPIPRHDTVYWYQQGPGQDPQFLISFYEKMQSDKGSIPDRFSAQQFSDYHSELNMSSLELGDSALYFCASSLGPGEFYEQYFGPGTRLTVT.

The sample holds a few counts of this clonotype. The chain joins TRBV28 to TRBJ2-7; D may be TRBD2 (6 bases). The V and J ends lost 6 bases and 0 bases respectively, with 15 bases between them. There are 15 residues in the CDR3. Germline V gene sequence: CDR1 MDHEN, CDR2 SYDVKM. The CDR3 spells CASSRQTGVSYEQYF. CDR3 in DNA: TGTGCCAGCAGCCGCCAGACGGGGGTCTCCTACGAGCAGTACTTC.

The chain employs TRBV4-1 and TRBJ2-7; TRBD1 aligns across 9 bases. The CDR3 length is 16 residues. Germline CDR1 reads MGHRA; CDR2 reads YSYEKL. J lost 6 bases, V lost 8 bases, and 17 bases had no gene match. CDR3 sequence (DNA): TGCGCCAGCTCCCCCACCCCGGGACAGGGTTCACTCGAGCAGTACTTC. Translating it yields CASSPTPGQGSLEQYF.

This clonotype was found a few times. The V and J genes are TRBV12-3 or TRBV12-4 and TRBJ1-2, with TRBD1 as a possible D gene (5 bases). This CDR3 spans 14 amino acids. V lost 6 bases to trimming and J lost 9 bases, with 20 bases between them. The CDR3 protein is CASRFVGGGRRYTF. In nucleotides, the CDR3 is TGTGCCAGCAGGTTCGTTGGGGGGGGAAGGCGCTACACCTTC.

The rearrangement joins TRBV6-5 to TRBJ1-2; possible D gene TRBD1, 6 bases. This CDR3 contains 17 residues. The germline CDR1 and CDR2 sequences are MNHEY and SVGAGI. V shed 0 bases and J shed 2 bases, with 16 bases lying between them. This CDR3 is CASSYSGIKQGNYGYTF. Here the CDR3 DNA reads TGTGCCAGCAGTTACTCGGGGATCAAACAGGGAAACTATGGCTACACCTTC.

To note about this clonotype: At one end, the junction sequence differs from germline, possibly due to a read error. The chain employs TRBV18 and TRBJ2-3; TRBD2 agrees at 9 bases. This CDR3 is built from 15 residues. The germline CDR1 and CDR2 sequences are KGHSH and LQKENI. In DNA form, the CDR3 reads TGTGCCGGCTCACCTTATCTAGCGGGGACGGATACGCAGTATTTT. This encodes CAGSPYLAGTDTQYF.

The sample holds a few counts of this clonotype. This chain joins TRBV5-1 and TRBJ2-7; 7 bases align to TRBD2. From germline, CDR1 is SGHRS and CDR2 YFSETQ. J gave up 4 bases and V 7 bases, and 17 bases lay outside the gene matches. The CDR3 runs 16 residues. The CDR3 loop reads CASRRPKTGGRYEQYF. CDR3 sequence (DNA): TGCGCCAGCCGTAGGCCCAAAACGGGGGGTAGGTACGAGCAGTACTTC.

The chain carries TRBV6-5 and TRBJ2-1; 8 bases agree with TRBD1. Per germline, CDR1 MNHEY and CDR2 SVGAGI. The V segment lost 6 bases and the J segment 5 bases; nucleotides outside the gene matches: 6. This CDR3 contains 14 residues. As DNA, the CDR3 is TGTGCCAGCAGGTCACCACAGGGGGACAATGAGCAGTTCTTC. It encodes CASRSPQGDNEQFF.

The chain links TRBV4-3 to TRBJ2-2, with 10 bases fitting TRBD1. Trimming took 3 bases from V and 4 from J; bases not matched to a gene: 5. The CDR3 is 16 amino acids. CDR1 is LGHNA and CDR2 is YSLEER in the germline V gene. The CDR3 DNA is TGCGCCAGCAGCCACGGGACAGGGGCGGGCACCGGGGAGCTGTTTTTT. Residues: CASSHGTGAGTGELFF.